Given below is one T cell receptor (beta chain) in context. This CDR3 has 15 residues. Germline V gives CDR1 GTSNPN, CDR2 SVGIG (reference sequence). Germline trimming cut 8 bases from V and 0 bases from J; bases unmatched to any gene: 8. This record belongs to a study of blood T cell repertoires in COVID-19. Study at large: Sources were T cells, B-cell-depleted T cells, or PBMCs; the material itself was cDNA or gDNA.

Here immunoSEQ multiplex PCR was the method, and the copy in TCRdb shows in-frame clones only, minus some. The sample gives around 120,000 clones, about 88% of which show up once; 2.1% is in the top ten. The TCR comes from a human donor in a cohort sampled during active COVID-19. Sequences were obtained from peripheral blood. The gene calls are TRBV30 and TRBJ1-1; 11 nucleotides line up with TRBD1. In DNA, the CDR3 is TGTGCCCGGGACAGGGGGTCCGCTTTGAACACTGAAGCTTTCTTT. Translating gives CARDRGSALNTEAFF.